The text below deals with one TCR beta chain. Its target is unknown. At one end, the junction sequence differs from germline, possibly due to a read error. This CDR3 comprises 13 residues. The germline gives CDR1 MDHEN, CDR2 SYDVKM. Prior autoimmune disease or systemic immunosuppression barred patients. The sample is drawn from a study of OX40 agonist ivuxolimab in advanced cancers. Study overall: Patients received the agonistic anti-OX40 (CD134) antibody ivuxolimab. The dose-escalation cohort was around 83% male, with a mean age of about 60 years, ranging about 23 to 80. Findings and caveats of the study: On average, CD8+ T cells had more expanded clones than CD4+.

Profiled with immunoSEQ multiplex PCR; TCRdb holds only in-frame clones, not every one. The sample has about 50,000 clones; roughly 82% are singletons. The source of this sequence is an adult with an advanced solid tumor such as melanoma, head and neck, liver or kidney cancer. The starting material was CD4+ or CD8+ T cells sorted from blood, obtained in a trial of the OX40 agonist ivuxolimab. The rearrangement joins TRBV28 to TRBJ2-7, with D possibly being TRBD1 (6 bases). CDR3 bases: TGTGCCAGCAGTTTTGGGGGCTTAGACGAGCAGTGCTTC. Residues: CASSFGGLDEQCF.